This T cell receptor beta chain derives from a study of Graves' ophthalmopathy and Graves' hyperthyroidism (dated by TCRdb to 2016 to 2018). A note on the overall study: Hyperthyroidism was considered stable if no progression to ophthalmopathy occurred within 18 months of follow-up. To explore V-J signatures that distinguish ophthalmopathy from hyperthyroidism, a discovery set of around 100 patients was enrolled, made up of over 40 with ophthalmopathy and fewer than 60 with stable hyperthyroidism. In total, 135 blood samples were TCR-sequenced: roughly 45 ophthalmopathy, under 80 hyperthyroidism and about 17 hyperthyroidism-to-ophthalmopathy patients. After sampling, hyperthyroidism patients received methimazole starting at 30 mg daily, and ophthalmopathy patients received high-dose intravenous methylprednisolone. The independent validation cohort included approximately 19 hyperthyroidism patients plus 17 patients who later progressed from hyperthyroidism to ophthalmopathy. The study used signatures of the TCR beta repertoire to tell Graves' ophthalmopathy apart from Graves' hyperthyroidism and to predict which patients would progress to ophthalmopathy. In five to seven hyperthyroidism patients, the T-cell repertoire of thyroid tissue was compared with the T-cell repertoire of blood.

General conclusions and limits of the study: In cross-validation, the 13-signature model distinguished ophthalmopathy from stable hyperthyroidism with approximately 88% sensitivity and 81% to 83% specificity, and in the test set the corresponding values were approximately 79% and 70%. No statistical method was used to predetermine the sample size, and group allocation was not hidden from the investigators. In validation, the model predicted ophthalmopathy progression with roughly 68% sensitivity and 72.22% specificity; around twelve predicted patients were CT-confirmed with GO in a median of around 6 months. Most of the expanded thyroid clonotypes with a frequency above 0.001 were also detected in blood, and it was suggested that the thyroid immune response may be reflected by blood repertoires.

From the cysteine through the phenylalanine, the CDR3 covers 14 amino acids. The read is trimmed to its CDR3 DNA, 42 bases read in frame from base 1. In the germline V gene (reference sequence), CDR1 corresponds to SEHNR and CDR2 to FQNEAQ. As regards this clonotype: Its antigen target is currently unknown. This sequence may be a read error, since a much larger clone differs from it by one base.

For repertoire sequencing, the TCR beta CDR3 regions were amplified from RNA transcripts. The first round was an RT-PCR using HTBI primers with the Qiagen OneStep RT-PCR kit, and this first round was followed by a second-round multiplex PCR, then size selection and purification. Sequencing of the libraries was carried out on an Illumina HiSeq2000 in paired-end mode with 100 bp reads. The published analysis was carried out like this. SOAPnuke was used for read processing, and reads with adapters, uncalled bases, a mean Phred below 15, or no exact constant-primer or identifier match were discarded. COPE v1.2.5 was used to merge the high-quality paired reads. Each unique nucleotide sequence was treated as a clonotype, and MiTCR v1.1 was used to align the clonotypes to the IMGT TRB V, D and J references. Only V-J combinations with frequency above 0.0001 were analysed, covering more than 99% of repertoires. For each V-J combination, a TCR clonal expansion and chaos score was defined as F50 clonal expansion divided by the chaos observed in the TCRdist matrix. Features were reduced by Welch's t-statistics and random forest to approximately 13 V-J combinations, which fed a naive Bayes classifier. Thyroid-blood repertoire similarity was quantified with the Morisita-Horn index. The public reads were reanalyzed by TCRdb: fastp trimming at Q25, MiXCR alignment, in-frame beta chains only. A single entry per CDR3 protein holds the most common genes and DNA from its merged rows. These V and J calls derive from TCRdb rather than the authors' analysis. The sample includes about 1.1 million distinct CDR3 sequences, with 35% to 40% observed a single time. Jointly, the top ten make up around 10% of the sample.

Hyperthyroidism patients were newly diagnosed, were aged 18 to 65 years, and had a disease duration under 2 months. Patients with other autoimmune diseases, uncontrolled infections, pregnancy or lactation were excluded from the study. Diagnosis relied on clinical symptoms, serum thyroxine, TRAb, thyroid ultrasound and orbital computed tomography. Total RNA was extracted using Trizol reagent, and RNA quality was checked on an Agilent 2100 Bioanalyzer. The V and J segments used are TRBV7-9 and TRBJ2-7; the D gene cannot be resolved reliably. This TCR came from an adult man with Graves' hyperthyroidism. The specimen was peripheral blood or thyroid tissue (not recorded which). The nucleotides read TGTGCCTGCAGCTCCGATCAAGAATCCTACGAGCAGTACTTC. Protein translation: CACSSDQESYEQYF. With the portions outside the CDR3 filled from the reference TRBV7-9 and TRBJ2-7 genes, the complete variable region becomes DTGVSQNPRHKITKRGQNVTFRCDPISEHNRLYWYRQTLGQGPEFLTYFQNEAQLEKSRLLSDRFSAERPKGSFSTLEIQRTEQGDSAMYLCACSSDQESYEQYFGPGTRLTVT.